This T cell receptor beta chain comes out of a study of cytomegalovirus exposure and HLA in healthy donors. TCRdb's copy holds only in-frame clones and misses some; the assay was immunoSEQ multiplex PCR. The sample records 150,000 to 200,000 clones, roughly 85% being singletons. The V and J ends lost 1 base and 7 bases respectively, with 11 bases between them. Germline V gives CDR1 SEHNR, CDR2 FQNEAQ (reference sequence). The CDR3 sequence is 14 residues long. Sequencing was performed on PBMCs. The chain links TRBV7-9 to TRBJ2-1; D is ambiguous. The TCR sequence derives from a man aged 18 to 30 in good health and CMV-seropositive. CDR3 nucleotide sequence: TGTGCCAGCAGCTTAGGGGCTGGTACGAATGAGCAGTTCTTC. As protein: CASSLGAGTNEQFF.